The rows below give T cell receptor beta chains drawn from one sample of a study of PD-L1 blockade in urothelial cancer. The repertoire was sequenced with immunoSEQ multiplex PCR; TCRdb's copy has only in-frame clones and lacks some. Of approximately 83,000 clones listed, over 80% are singletons. This material consisted of PBMCs, taken around atezolizumab (anti-PD-L1) treatment. These receptors came from a man aged 65-85 years with urothelial cancer. CDR3s include the opening cysteine and the closing phenylalanine or tryptophan. D genes are given only for firm matches. Not all rows give a size; the values are once, few, many and, for expanded clones, a class.

V: TRBV7-2; size: NA; J: TRBJ2-7; D: TRBD1; length: 16; DNA: TGTGCCAGCAGCTTAGGTCCGGGACAGGGGCTAAACGAGCAGTACTTC; CDR3: CASSLGPGQGLNEQYF
V: TRBV6-1; size: few; J: TRBJ2-7; D: TRBD1; length: 12; DNA: TGTGCCAGCAGGACAGGGGACTACGAGCAGTACTTC; CDR3: CASRTGDYEQYF
V: TRBV19; size: NA; J: TRBJ2-7; D: TRBD1; length: 15; DNA: TGTGCCAGTAGTATAGGGACAGGCAGCTCCTACGAGCAGTACTTC; CDR3: CASSIGTGSSYEQYF
V: TRBV7-2; size: NA; J: TRBJ2-1; D: TRBD2; length: 16; DNA: TGTGCCAGCAGCTTACTTGCGGGGGGGCCCGGGAATGAGCAGTTCTTC; CDR3: CASSLLAGGPGNEQFF
V: TRBV5-1; size: NA; J: TRBJ2-5; D: TRBD2; length: 13; DNA: TGCGCCAGCAGCGAGAGCGGGATCGGGACCCAGTACTTC; CDR3: CASSESGIGTQYF
V: TRBV2; size: NA; J: TRBJ1-2; D: NA; length: 15; DNA: NA; CDR3: CASILDRGRVIGYTF
V: TRBV6-5; size: NA; J: TRBJ2-1; D: TRBD2; length: 10; DNA: TGTGCCCTCGGGAGGAATGAGCAGTTCTTC; CDR3: CALGRNEQFF
V: TRBV6-5; size: NA; J: TRBJ1-2; D: NA; length: 15; DNA: TGTGCCAGTAGACGACAGGAAACCCAAAGCTATGGCTACACCTTC; CDR3: CASRRQETQSYGYTF
V: TRBV7-9; size: NA; J: TRBJ1-1; D: NA; length: 15; DNA: TGTGCCAGCAGCTCTCAGCAACAGGGGAACACTGAAGCTTTCTTT; CDR3: CASSSQQQGNTEAFF
V: TRBV5-4; size: NA; J: TRBJ2-3; D: TRBD2; length: 16; DNA: TGTGCCAGCAGCCTCGGACTAGCGCCTAGCACAGATACGCAGTATTTT; CDR3: CASSLGLAPSTDTQYF
V: TRBV6-6; size: NA; J: TRBJ2-1; D: NA; length: 13; DNA: TGTGCCAGCAGTGCCCTCCAGGGCTATGAGCAGTTCTTC; CDR3: CASSALQGYEQFF
V: TRBV30; size: NA; J: TRBJ2-2; D: TRBD1; length: 15; DNA: TGTGCCTGGAGTTCGGGACAGGGGGGGGCCGGGGAGCTGTTTTTT; CDR3: CAWSSGQGGAGELFF
V: TRBV6-5; size: once; J: TRBJ2-7; D: NA; length: 13; DNA: TGTGCCAGCAGTAATAACAGGGACCACGAGCAGTACTTC; CDR3: CASSNNRDHEQYF
V: TRBV5-5; size: NA; J: TRBJ1-2; D: NA; length: 12; DNA: TGTGCCAGCAGCTTGGTTTTGGAGATCTACACCTTC; CDR3: CASSLVLEIYTF
V: TRBV2; size: NA; J: TRBJ2-1; D: TRBD1; length: 12; DNA: TGTGCCAGCACCCTAGGGGGCCCGGAGCAGTTCTTC; CDR3: CASTLGGPEQFF
V: TRBV19; size: NA; J: TRBJ1-1; D: NA; length: 15; DNA: TGTGCCAGTAGTATAGATACGATAGAGGACACTGAAGCTTTCTTT; CDR3: CASSIDTIEDTEAFF
V: TRBV7-9; size: NA; J: TRBJ2-5; D: TRBD2; length: 16; DNA: TGTGCCAGCAGCTTACCGGGACTAGCGGGAGGAGAGACCCAGTACTTC; CDR3: CASSLPGLAGGETQYF
V: TRBV7-2; size: NA; J: TRBJ2-2; D: NA; length: 15; DNA: TGTGCCAGCAGCTTAGGTAGCGGGAACACCGGGGAGCTGTTTTTT; CDR3: CASSLGSGNTGELFF
V: TRBV10-1; size: once; J: TRBJ2-7; D: NA; length: 13; DNA: TGCGCCAGCAGTGAATCGTCGAGCGCCGTTCAGTACTTC; CDR3: CASSESSSAVQYF
V: TRBV6-1; size: NA; J: TRBJ1-1; D: NA; length: 13; DNA: TGTGCCAGCAGTGAAGCGCGGGCCGGAAGGGCTTTCTTT; CDR3: CASSEARAGRAFF
V: TRBV9; size: NA; J: TRBJ2-7; D: TRBD1; length: 16; DNA: TGTGCCAGCAGCGTAGCAACCGGGACAGCCGAGGTCGAGCAGTACTTC; CDR3: CASSVATGTAEVEQYF
V: TRBV28; size: NA; J: TRBJ2-3; D: NA; length: 13; DNA: TGTGCCAGCATCAAAAGCGGAGGGGATACGCAGTATTTT; CDR3: CASIKSGGDTQYF
V: TRBV7-2; size: NA; J: TRBJ2-7; D: TRBD1; length: 15; DNA: TGTGCCAGCAGCTTAGTGACAGGGGGCGGCTACGAGCAGTACTTC; CDR3: CASSLVTGGGYEQYF
V: TRBV6-1; size: NA; J: TRBJ2-7; D: NA; length: 13; DNA: TGTGCCAGCAGTGAAGCAAGGGGGGGCGAGCAGTACTTC; CDR3: CASSEARGGEQYF
V: TRBV7-9; size: NA; J: TRBJ2-7; D: TRBD1; length: 16; DNA: TGTGCCAGCAGCGACCCGACAGGGGGGGGAACCTACGAGCAGTACTTC; CDR3: CASSDPTGGGTYEQYF
V: TRBV7-8; size: NA; J: TRBJ2-7; D: TRBD2; length: 16; DNA: TGTGCCAGCAGCTTAAGTGGAGGGACTAACTTCTACGAGCAGTACTTC; CDR3: CASSLSGGTNFYEQYF
V: TRBV7-6; size: NA; J: TRBJ2-7; D: TRBD1; length: 14; DNA: TGTGCCAGCAGCCCGGGGACAGGGGGAGGCGAGCAGTACTTC; CDR3: CASSPGTGGGEQYF
V: TRBV4-1; size: few; J: TRBJ2-2; D: NA; length: 15; DNA: TGCGCCAGCAGCCAAGGGGACACGAACACCGGGGAGCTGTTTTTT; CDR3: CASSQGDTNTGELFF
V: TRBV2; size: few; J: TRBJ1-4; D: TRBD1; length: 15; DNA: TGTGCCAGCAGGATACAGGGGGCTGGAGGTGAAAAACTGTTTTTT; CDR3: CASRIQGAGGEKLFF
V: TRBV19; size: NA; J: TRBJ2-5; D: NA; length: 15; DNA: TGTGCCAGTAGTATATTGTCAGGGGTGAGCGAGACCCAGTACTTC; CDR3: CASSILSGVSETQYF
V: TRBV7-6; size: NA; J: TRBJ2-7; D: TRBD1; length: 15; DNA: TGTGCCAGCAGCTTAGGACCGGGACAGTACTACGAGCAGTACTTC; CDR3: CASSLGPGQYYEQYF
V: TRBV6-6; size: NA; J: TRBJ2-1; D: NA; length: 14; DNA: TGTGCCAGCAGTGAGAGGAGCTCCTACAATGAGCAGTTCTTC; CDR3: CASSERSSYNEQFF
V: TRBV18; size: NA; J: TRBJ1-2; D: NA; length: 13; DNA: TGTGCCAGCTCACCACCTATGGGAGGTGGCTACACCTTC; CDR3: CASSPPMGGGYTF
V: TRBV12-5; size: NA; J: TRBJ2-7; D: TRBD1; length: 17; DNA: TGTGCTAGTGGTCCCCCGACCGGGACAGGAAACTCCTACGAGCAGTACTTC; CDR3: CASGPPTGTGNSYEQYF
V: TRBV11-2; size: few; J: TRBJ2-2; D: TRBD1; length: 14; DNA: TGTGCCAGCAGCTTCGGGACAGAGTTTGGGGAGCTGTTTTTT; CDR3: CASSFGTEFGELFF
V: TRBV2; size: NA; J: TRBJ2-2; D: TRBD2; length: 16; DNA: TGTGCCAGCATGATTAGCGGGAGCGGGATCACCGGGGAGCTGTTTTTT; CDR3: CASMISGSGITGELFF